This T cell receptor beta chain appears in the sequencing data of a study of blood T cell repertoires in COVID-19. The CDR3 spans 16 residues. Under the authors' procedure: By means of reference gene primer amplification, nucleated cell counts were estimated. Some clones are missing from TCRdb's copy, which holds only in-frame ones; the method was immunoSEQ multiplex PCR. The DNA gave D and trimming, while V, J and clone size come from that table. The sample contains under 400,000 clones, around 90% of which appear only once. Specimen: peripheral blood. This chain links TRBV21-1 with TRBJ1-1. TRBV21-1 is termed a pseudogene. The clonotype was recovered from a man aged 18 to 29 with active or convalescent COVID-19. For the CDR3, the DNA is TGTGCCAGCAGCAGGTTGAGGCAGTCGTGGGACACTGAAGCTTTCTTT. It codes for CASSRLRQSWDTEAFF.